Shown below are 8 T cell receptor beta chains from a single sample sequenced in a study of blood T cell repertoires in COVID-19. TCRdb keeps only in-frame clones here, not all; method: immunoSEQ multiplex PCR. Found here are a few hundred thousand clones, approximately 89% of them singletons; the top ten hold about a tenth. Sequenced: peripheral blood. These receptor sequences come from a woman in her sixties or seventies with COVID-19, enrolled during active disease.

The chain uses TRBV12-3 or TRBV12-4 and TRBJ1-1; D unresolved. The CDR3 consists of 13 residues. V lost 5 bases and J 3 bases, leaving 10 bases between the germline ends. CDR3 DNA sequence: TGTGCCAGCAGTACGACTAGATACACTGAAGCTTTCTTT. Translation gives CASSTTRYTEAFF.

The CDR3 is CASSWGGTGEETQYF. In DNA, the CDR3 is TGTGCCAGCAGCTGGGGTGGGACAGGCGAAGAGACCCAGTACTTC. The rearrangement joins TRBV7-6 to TRBJ2-5; TRBD1 agrees at 8 bases. The V and J ends lost 4 bases and 3 bases, in that order; junction bases with no gene match: 7. In germline, CDR1 is SGHVS, CDR2 FNYEAQ. CDR3 size: 15 residues.

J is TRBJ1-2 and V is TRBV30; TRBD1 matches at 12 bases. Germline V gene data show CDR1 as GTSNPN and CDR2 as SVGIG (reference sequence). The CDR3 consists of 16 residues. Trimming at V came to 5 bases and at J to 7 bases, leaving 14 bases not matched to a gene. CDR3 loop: CAWEGTGTGGAGGYTF. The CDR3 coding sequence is TGTGCCTGGGAGGGAACCGGGACAGGGGGCGCGGGTGGCTACACCTTC.

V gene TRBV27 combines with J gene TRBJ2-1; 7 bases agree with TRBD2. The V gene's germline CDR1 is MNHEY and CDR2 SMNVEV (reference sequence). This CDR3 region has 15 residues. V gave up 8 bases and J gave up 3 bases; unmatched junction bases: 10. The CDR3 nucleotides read TGTGCCAGCCAACACCTAGCGGACGGCTACAATGAGCAGTTCTTC. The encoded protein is CASQHLADGYNEQFF.

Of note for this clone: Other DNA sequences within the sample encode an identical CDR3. CDR3 coding DNA: TGTGCCAGCAGCTTCGGACAGGGTAATCAGCCCCAGCATTTT. Its translation: CASSFGQGNQPQHF. The genes are TRBV7-2 and TRBJ1-5, with 8 bases that match TRBD1. The CDR3 totals 14 residues. V lost 3 bases and J lost 4; bases outside the gene matches: 2. From germline, CDR1 is SGHTA and CDR2 FQGNSA.

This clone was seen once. The CDR3 DNA sequence: TGTGCCAGCAGTAGAGGACAGGGAAATGGCTACACCTTC. Translating gives CASSRGQGNGYTF. J is TRBJ1-2 and V is TRBV28, with 8 bases matching TRBD1. The germline CDR1 and CDR2 sequences are MDHEN and SYDVKM. The junction had 5 bases not matched to a gene; V was cut back by 5 bases and J by 6 bases. The CDR3 contains 13 residues.

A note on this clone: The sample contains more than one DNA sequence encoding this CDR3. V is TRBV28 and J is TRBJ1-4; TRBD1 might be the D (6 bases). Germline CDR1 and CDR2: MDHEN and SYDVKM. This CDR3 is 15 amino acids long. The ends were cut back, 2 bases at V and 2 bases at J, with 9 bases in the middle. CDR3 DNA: TGTGCCAGCAGTTTAGGGGGCGCGACTAATGAAAAACTGTTTTTT. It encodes CASSLGGATNEKLFF.

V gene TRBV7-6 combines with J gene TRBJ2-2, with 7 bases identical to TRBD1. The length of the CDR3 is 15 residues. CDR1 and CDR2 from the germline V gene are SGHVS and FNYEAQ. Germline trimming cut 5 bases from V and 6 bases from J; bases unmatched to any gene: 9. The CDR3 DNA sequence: TGTGCCAGCAGCCGAGGACAGGCCCGATCCGGGGAGCTGTTTTTT. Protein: CASSRGQARSGELFF. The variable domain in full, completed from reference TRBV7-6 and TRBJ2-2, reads GAGVSQSPRYKVTKRGQDVALRCDPISGHVSLYWYRQALGQGPEFLTYFNYEAQQDKSGLPNDRFSAERPEGSISTLTIQRTEQRDSAMYRCASSRGQARSGELFFGEGSRLTVL.